These 12 T cell receptor beta chains were sequenced from one sample in a study of a mutant IDH1 vaccine in newly diagnosed glioma. Sequencing used immunoSEQ multiplex PCR; TCRdb keeps in-frame clones, though not all of them. Here the sample spans 30,000 or so clones, about 82% being singletons. Antigens for these TCRs are unknown. The time point: week 35, safety follow-up. The vaccine gave 300 ug of a 20-mer mutant IDH1 peptide subcutaneously per dose. Material: PBMCs, obtained from a glioma patient whose treatment included an IDH1 peptide vaccine. The receptor set was obtained from a man aged 40-49 years with glioma. Some clones in this sample may be carry-over from other donors' samples.

The chain joins TRBV28 to TRBJ2-2; D is tentatively TRBD1 or TRBD2 (5 bases each). The germline gives CDR1 MDHEN, CDR2 SYDVKM. Trimming removed 5 bases from V and 6 bases from J, with 22 bases in between. This CDR3 spans 17 amino acids. CDR3 sequence (DNA): TGTGCCAGCAGTCAGCTCTTTCCCGGGACGCTCTCCGGGGAGCTGTTTTTT. Translating it yields CASSQLFPGTLSGELFF.

The chain combines TRBV6-5 with TRBJ1-4, with D possibly matching TRBD1 (6 bases). Deletions cut 6 bases from V and 2 bases from J, with 10 bases between. Germline-derived CDR1 and CDR2 are MNHEY and SVGAGI. CDR3 size: 14 residues. For the CDR3, the DNA is TGTGCCAGCAGACCGGGACATACTAATGAAAAACTGTTTTTT. This encodes CASRPGHTNEKLFF.

The CDR3 protein is CASSYLGGNTGELFF. CDR3 nucleotide sequence: TGTGCCAGCAGCTATCTGGGGGGAAACACCGGGGAGCTGTTTTTT. The rearrangement joins TRBV7-3 to TRBJ2-2; perhaps TRBD2 as D (6 bases). Germline loops: CDR1 SGHTA, CDR2 FQGTGA. This CDR3 is built from 15 residues. V was clipped by 4 bases and J by 2 bases, with 11 bases between them.

This sequence joins TRBV7-9 and TRBJ1-3, with a possible D match to TRBD1 (5 bases). V was shortened by 7 bases and J by 4 bases, with 14 bases between the two germline ends. Germline V gives CDR1 SEHNR, CDR2 FQNEAQ (reference sequence). This CDR3 region has 14 residues. Written as DNA, the CDR3 is TGTGCCAGCACCCCCCAGGGCTCAGGAAACACCATATATTTT. Translated: CASTPQGSGNTIYF. Variable domain in full (rest from reference TRBV7-9 and TRBJ1-3): DTGVSQNPRHKITKRGQNVTFRCDPISEHNRLYWYRQTLGQGPEFLTYFQNEAQLEKSRLLSDRFSAERPKGSFSTLEIQRTEQGDSAMYLCASTPQGSGNTIYFGEGSWLTVV.

This clone was seen once. The chain joins TRBV27 to TRBJ2-2; no clear D gene. V lost 0 bases and J lost 6, with 2 bases in between. The germline gives CDR1 MNHEY, CDR2 SMNVEV (reference sequence). This CDR3 has 12 amino acids. CDR3 bases: TGTGCCAGCAGTTTATCCGCCGGGGAGCTGTTTTTT. Its translation: CASSLSAGELFF.

J is TRBJ1-3 and V is TRBV4-1; D is uncertain. Trimming left V 3 bases short and J 6 bases short, with 18 bases between. CDR1 is MGHRA and CDR2 is YSYEKL in the germline V gene. This CDR3 is built from 16 residues. CDR3 nucleotides: TGCGCCAGCAGCCACAACCGGGCCACAACGGCAAACACCATATATTTT. It translates to CASSHNRATTANTIYF.

The table lists this clone with a few counts. The chain carries TRBV25-1 and TRBJ1-5; no firm D call. CDR3 length equals 14 residues. Trimming removed 3 bases from V and 2 bases from J, with 8 bases in between. CDR1 and CDR2 from the germline V gene are MGHDK and SYGVNS. CDR3 in amino acids: CASSEGFGNQPQHF. The CDR3 DNA follows: TGTGCCAGCAGTGAGGGGTTCGGCAATCAGCCCCAGCATTTT.

This chain connects TRBV14 to TRBJ1-4; 7 bases align to TRBD1. This CDR3 region has 15 residues. Germline V gene lookup returns CDR1 SGHDN and CDR2 FVKESK. Trimming took 4 bases from V and 4 from J; bases not matched to a gene: 6. The CDR3 spells CASSRGQAFNEKLFF. The CDR3 DNA sequence: TGTGCCAGCAGCCGCGGACAGGCCTTTAATGAAAAACTGTTTTTT.

The chain links TRBV5-4 to TRBJ2-1; 11 nucleotides align to TRBD2. This CDR3 region has 18 residues. From germline, CDR1 is SGHNT and CDR2 YYREEE (reference sequence). The V and J ends lost 0 bases and 0 bases, in that order; junction bases with no gene match: 5. This CDR3 reads CASSLAVSGGGSYNEQFF. The CDR3 nucleotides read TGTGCCAGCAGCTTGGCCGTTAGCGGGGGGGGCTCCTACAATGAGCAGTTCTTC.

V gene TRBV7-2 combines with J gene TRBJ1-2; D is perhaps TRBD1 (6 bases). This CDR3 region has 13 residues. CDR1 SGHTA and CDR2 FQGNSA come from the germline V gene. V was clipped by 1 base and J by 8 bases, with 11 bases between them. The CDR3 nucleotides read TGTGCCAGCAGCTTAGTGGCAGGGGAAGGCTACACCTTC. Translated, it gives CASSLVAGEGYTF.

V gene TRBV5-1 combines with J gene TRBJ2-7; 8 bases agree with TRBD1. The germline V gene has CDR1 SGHRS and CDR2 YFSETQ. The CDR3 is made up of 18 amino acids. J was trimmed by 0 bases and V by 0 bases; bases with no gene match: 11. CDR3: CASSLAAATGVGSYEQYF. DNA for the CDR3: TGCGCCAGCAGCTTGGCCGCGGCGACAGGGGTAGGCTCCTACGAGCAGTACTTC.

J is TRBJ2-7 and V is TRBV19, with TRBD1 matching over 8 bases. CDR3 length: 12 residues. The germline V gene has CDR1 LNHDA and CDR2 SQIVND (reference sequence). V lost 10 bases and J lost 6; bases outside the gene matches: 8. This CDR3 is CATKSGGGEQYF. The CDR3 region has the DNA TGTGCCACTAAATCAGGGGGCGGCGAGCAGTACTTC. Looking up the rest from reference TRBV19 and TRBJ2-7 gives the full variable domain: DGGITQSPKYLFRKEGQNVTLSCEQNLNHDAMYWYRQDPGQGLRLIYYSQIVNDFQKGDIAEGYSVSREKKESFPLTVTSAQKNPTAFYLCATKSGGGEQYFGPGTRLTVT.